The clone carrying this T cell receptor (beta chain) came up many times. This sample is drawn from a study of spatial heterogeneity in lung cancer. From the 5' RACE reads, TCRdb called clonotypes with MiXCR, one entry per CDR3 protein. The table lists nearly 5,500 distinct CDR3 sequences, about 4.2% of them singletons. Noted time point: sample taken at primary tumor resection. CDR3 length equals 10 residues. Deletions cut 4 bases from V and 7 bases from J, with 2 bases between. The germline CDR1 and CDR2 sequences are MDHEN and SYDVKM. The sequencing used normal lung tissue next to the tumor, collected at surgery. The chain joins TRBV28 to TRBJ1-5; D gene unclear. The clonotype originates from a male donor with early-stage non-small cell lung cancer. DNA for the CDR3: TGTGCCAGCAGTTACCAGCCCCAGCATTTT. Its translation is CASSYQPQHF.